This passage covers 32 T cell receptor beta chains from one sample sequenced in a study of regulatory T cells in long-lasting Graves disease. Time point given: persistent/refractory GD, antithyroid drugs over 5 years with positive TRAb. The TCR library was made from RNA that had been extracted from PBMCs in TRIzol. Building of the TCR beta libraries involved iRepertoire HTBI primers and Arm-PCR of CDR3 regions. TCRdb re-called the multiplex PCR reads with MiXCR, one entry per CDR3 protein. The sample contains fewer than 450,000 distinct CDR3 sequences, around 21% of which appear only once. The material sequenced was peripheral blood mononuclear cells (PBMCs), taken when the disease was refractory, from a patient treated with antithyroid drugs. The receptors stem from a female donor with Graves disease.

In this sample, this clonotype turned up a few times. It may be a read error: a sequence one base away is much more abundant. The chain recombines TRBV24-1 with TRBJ1-2; no definite D call. The CDR3 spans 11 residues. Looked up from germline, CDR1 is KGHDR and CDR2 is SFDVKD. Trimming shortened V by 2 bases and J by 3 bases, and 0 bases separated the two germline ends. DNA of the CDR3: TGTGCCACCAGTGATTACTATGGCTACACCTTC. It codes for CATSDYYGYTF.

V is TRBV6-5 and J is TRBJ2-7; 8 bases are a match to TRBD1. Germline CDR1 and CDR2: MNHEY and SVGAGI. With 1 base clipped from V and 5 bases from J, the junction kept 7 bases outside the gene matches. CDR3 length: 15 amino acids. The CDR3 is CASSYYGQGFNEQYF. In DNA, the CDR3 is TGTGCCAGCAGTTACTACGGACAGGGTTTCAACGAGCAGTACTTC.

About this clonotype: A read error may explain this, as a much larger clone is one base away. This chain links TRBV6-1 with TRBJ2-6, with D uncertain. Trimming left V 5 bases short and J 1 base short, with 9 bases between. This CDR3 comprises 15 residues. Germline V gene sequence: CDR1 MNHNS, CDR2 SASEGT. Here the CDR3 DNA reads TGTGCCAGCAGTCCCGTCCCATCTGGGGCCAACGTCCTGACTTTC. The encoded protein is CASSPVPSGANVLTF.

This chain links TRBV28 with TRBJ1-5, with D hard to call. This CDR3 has 11 residues. Germline CDR1 is MDHEN and CDR2 is SYDVKM. The V gene lost 8 bases and the J gene lost 7 bases, with 9 bases spanning the gap. This CDR3 is CASSVFQPQHF. CDR3 bases: TGTGCCAGCTCGGTTTTCCAGCCCCAGCATTTT.

The genes are TRBV5-1 and TRBJ2-2; D not resolved. CDR1 is SGHRS and CDR2 is YFSETQ in the germline V gene. The CDR3 sequence is 13 residues long. Trimming cost V 0 bases and J 7 bases, with 7 bases left between them. The CDR3 region is CASSLEHGGELFF. DNA for the CDR3: TGCGCCAGCAGCTTGGAACATGGCGGGGAGCTGTTTTTT.

This clonotype was seen just once. CDR3 sequence reads: CASSLRQGRRQFF. CDR3 nucleotide sequence: TGTGCCAGCAGCCTACGACAGGGTCGGCGGCAGTTCTTC. The chain recombines TRBV7-2 with TRBJ2-5; 7 positions agree with TRBD1. The J call could be wrong; TRBJ2-1 is a better fit for the DNA end. Germline V gene data show CDR1 as SGHTA and CDR2 as FQGNSA. The CDR3 has 13 residues.

This clonotype was picked up many times. The chain links TRBV3-1 to TRBJ1-2, with D possibly being TRBD1 (5 bases). CDR3 length: 14 amino acids. V was cut by 0 bases and J by 8 bases, with 13 bases left in between. The germline V gene encodes CDR1 LGHDT and CDR2 YNNKEL (reference sequence). CDR3 amino acids: CASSQDEGTEGYTF. The CDR3 DNA sequence: TGTGCCAGCAGCCAAGATGAAGGGACGGAAGGCTACACCTTC.

The gene calls are TRBV30 and TRBJ2-7; 9 nucleotides agree with TRBD1. From germline, CDR1 is GTSNPN and CDR2 SVGIG (reference sequence). The trim removed 3 bases at V and 2 bases at J, leaving 2 bases unmatched. The CDR3 has 13 residues. In DNA, the CDR3 is TGTGCCTGGAGGTGGACAGGGGCCTACGAGCAGTACTTC. Encoded protein: CAWRWTGAYEQYF.

There are a few counts of this clonotype. This sequence joins TRBV12-3 or TRBV12-4 and TRBJ2-1; 12 bases match TRBD1. The CDR3 spans 16 residues. J lost 9 bases, V lost 3 bases, and 9 bases had no gene match. In DNA form, the CDR3 reads TGTGCCAGCAGTTTGGGACAGGGGGCGGGAAGCATTGAGCAGTTCTTC. Translated, it gives CASSLGQGAGSIEQFF.

The V call is TRBV12-3 or TRBV12-4, the J call TRBJ2-2, with TRBD1 as a possible D gene (5 bases). V was pared by 3 bases and J by 6 bases, with 17 bases between. The CDR3 runs 16 residues. CDR3 protein: CASSLAGAARSGELFF. Written as DNA, the CDR3 is TGTGCCAGCAGTTTGGCTGGGGCAGCCCGCTCCGGGGAGCTGTTTTTT.

This clonotype was detected ten times or more. This sequence joins TRBV20-1 and TRBJ2-5, with 8 bases fitting TRBD1. Germline trimming cut 0 bases from V and 4 bases from J; bases unmatched to any gene: 7. Germline V gene lookup returns CDR1 DFQATT and CDR2 SNEGSKA (reference sequence). The CDR3 length is 15 residues. CDR3 DNA sequence: TGCAGTGCTAGAGACGCCCAGGGGGCGGGAGAGACCCAGTACTTC. This sequence encodes CSARDAQGAGETQYF.

This sequence joins TRBV20-1 and TRBJ2-5; 7 bases agree with TRBD1. This CDR3 region has 13 residues. V lost 5 bases to trimming and J lost 5 bases; unmatched junction nucleotides: 8. Germline CDR1 DFQATT, CDR2 SNEGSKA (reference sequence). The CDR3 bases are TGCAGTGCTCCCTCGACAGGGCAGGAGACCCAGTACTTC. Amino acid sequence: CSAPSTGQETQYF.

This clonotype was found many times. V and J are TRBV2 and TRBJ2-2, with 10 positions matching TRBD1. This CDR3 spans 17 amino acids. The V gene's germline CDR1 is SNHLY and CDR2 FYNNEI. The trim removed 4 bases at V and 0 bases at J, leaving 5 bases unmatched. In nucleotides, the CDR3 is TGTGCCAGCAGTGTAGACAGGGGGCAGGCGAACACCGGGGAGCTGTTTTTT. This gives the protein CASSVDRGQANTGELFF.

The chain has TRBV6-1 and TRBJ1-1, with TRBD1 as a possible D gene (5 bases). Per germline, CDR1 MNHNS and CDR2 SASEGT. V lost 8 bases and J 5 bases, leaving 21 bases between the germline ends. The CDR3 is made up of 15 amino acids. CDR3 DNA sequence: TGTGCCAGCGCTCACCGAAGGGGAATTGAGACTGAAGCTTTCTTT. This codes for CASAHRRGIETEAFF.

The DNA of the CDR3 is TGTGCCAGCAGCCTCTCGACAGGGGGCTTTTCTTTGGGTAACATTCAGTACTTC. As protein: CASSLSTGGFSLGNIQYF. The V and J genes are TRBV7-2 and TRBJ2-4, with 10 bases lining up with TRBD1. Germline V lookup: CDR1 SGHTA, CDR2 FQGNSA. CDR3 length: 18 residues. The trim removed 5 bases at V and 7 bases at J, leaving 17 bases unmatched.

The J gene is TRBJ2-5, the V gene TRBV19, with 7 bases lining up with TRBD2. V trimming: 10 bases; J trimming: 2 bases; junction bases outside the gene matches: 13. Germline lookup yields CDR1 LNHDA and CDR2 SQIVND (reference sequence). The CDR3 contains 15 residues. CDR3 sequence (DNA): TGTGCCACACTGGAGGAGGGAGGGTGTCAAGAGACCCAGTACTTC. Translating it yields CATLEEGGCQETQYF.

In this sample, this clonotype turned up a few times. The chain joins TRBV5-1 to TRBJ2-2; D might be TRBD1 or TRBD2, each matching 5 bases. This CDR3 has 14 amino acids. From germline, CDR1 is SGHRS and CDR2 YFSETQ. Trimming took off 2 bases at V and 5 bases at J, with 10 bases between the two ends. The chain's CDR3 is CASSFGGLTGELFF. The CDR3, as DNA: TGCGCCAGCAGCTTTGGGGGTCTAACCGGGGAGCTGTTTTTT.

The genes are TRBV15 and TRBJ1-5, with 8 nucleotides matching TRBD1. Germline V gene sequence: CDR1 LNHNV, CDR2 YYDKDF (reference sequence). The trim removed 1 base at V and 5 bases at J, leaving 7 bases unmatched. This CDR3 comprises 16 residues. Written as DNA, the CDR3 is TGTGCCACCAGCAGAGGTCTCGGGACAGGAGATCAGCCCCAGCATTTT. This gives the protein CATSRGLGTGDQPQHF.

CDR3 protein: CASSYPGLQETQYF. The CDR3 DNA reads as TGTGCCAGCAGTTATCCGGGACTTCAAGAGACCCAGTACTTC. The chain has TRBV7-2 and TRBJ2-5; D possibly corresponds to TRBD2 (6 bases). CDR1 is SGHTA, CDR2 FQGNSA, per germline. The CDR3 consists of 14 residues. V was trimmed by 6 bases and J by 2 bases, leaving 13 bases between them.

The table lists this clonotype with a few counts. This chain uses TRBV5-4 with TRBJ2-5; TRBD2 matches 8 bases. Germline values: CDR1 SGHNT, CDR2 YYREEE (reference sequence). The CDR3 totals 15 residues. Losses at the gene ends were 6 bases for V and 4 bases for J; bases not matched to a gene: 11. CDR3 nucleotides: TGTGCCAGCACCGGGTCGGGAGGGCCGAGAGAGACCCAGTACTTC. This gives the protein CASTGSGGPRETQYF.

Only a few counts were recorded for this clonotype. CDR3 DNA sequence: TGTGCCAGCAGCTTAGAGGTGGGCAATGAGCAGTTCTTC. Translated: CASSLEVGNEQFF. The V and J genes are TRBV11-1 and TRBJ2-1; D gene ambiguous. Trimming stripped 1 base from V and 6 bases from J, with 7 bases between. The germline V gene encodes CDR1 SGHAT and CDR2 FQDESV (reference sequence). The CDR3 loop spans 13 amino acids. Based on the CDR3 plus reference TRBV11-1 and TRBJ2-1, the full variable domain is EAEVAQSPRYKITEKSQAVAFWCDPISGHATLYWYRQILGQGPELLVQFQDESVVDDSQLPKDRFSAERLKGVDSTLKIQPAELGDSAMYLCASSLEVGNEQFFGPGTRLTVL.

The chain employs TRBV7-2 and TRBJ1-5, with 7 bases identical to TRBD1. The trim removed 4 bases at V and 2 bases at J, leaving 5 bases unmatched. The CDR3 length is 15 residues. Germline V lookup: CDR1 SGHTA, CDR2 FQGNSA. In DNA form, the CDR3 reads TGTGCCAGCAGCTCCGACAGGGAAGGCAATCAGCCCCAGCATTTT. Its translation: CASSSDREGNQPQHF.

This clonotype was found many times. The chain uses TRBV6-2 or TRBV6-3 and TRBJ1-5, with 7 bases fitting TRBD1. Germline assignment: CDR1 MNHEY and CDR2 SVGEGT. The V gene end was trimmed by 5 bases and the J gene end by 1 base; junction bases not matched to a gene: 11. The CDR3 contains 17 residues. As DNA, the CDR3 is TGTGCCAGCAGTCCTAGGACAGGTGCACCGAGCAATCAGCCCCAGCATTTT. It yields the protein CASSPRTGAPSNQPQHF.

The chain uses TRBV7-2 and TRBJ2-2; D might be TRBD1 (7 bases). The V gene's germline CDR1 is SGHTA and CDR2 FQGNSA. CDR3 size: 15 residues. Trimming took off 5 bases at V and 5 bases at J, with 15 bases between the two ends. The CDR3 region has the DNA TGTGCCAGCAGCCCCGGGGCAGGGGGGACCGGGGAGCTGTTTTTT. It translates to CASSPGAGGTGELFF.

This clonotype was recorded a few times. The chain uses TRBV12-3 or TRBV12-4 and TRBJ2-7; D uncertain. The length of the CDR3 is 13 residues. V dropped 4 bases and J dropped 3 bases, with 10 bases sitting between them. The CDR3, as DNA: TGTGCCAGCAGTTCCGGGCCTATCTACGAGCAGTACTTC. Translated: CASSSGPIYEQYF.

The genes are TRBV7-2 and TRBJ2-6, with D hard to call. The CDR3 is 15 residues long. Trimming shortened V by 1 base and J by 0 bases, and 4 bases separated the two germline ends. The germline gives CDR1 SGHTA, CDR2 FQGNSA. The CDR3 loop is CASSLEASGANVLTF. Here the CDR3 DNA reads TGTGCCAGCAGCTTAGAGGCCTCTGGGGCCAACGTCCTGACTTTC.

The gene calls are TRBV12-5 and TRBJ1-1; D is possibly TRBD1 (6 bases). The CDR3 length is 15 residues. Germline V gene lookup returns CDR1 LGHNT and CDR2 FRNRAP. Trimming stripped 6 bases from V and 5 bases from J, with 19 bases between. The CDR3 sequence: CASGPPGAPGTEAFF. The CDR3 DNA sequence: TGTGCTAGTGGCCCCCCGGGGGCGCCGGGGACTGAAGCTTTCTTT.

This clonotype has a count of ten or more. V usage is TRBV12-3 or TRBV12-4 and J usage is TRBJ2-7; perhaps D is TRBD1 or TRBD2 (5 bases each). The CDR3 consists of 16 residues. Trimming shortened V by 5 bases and J by 3 bases, and 20 bases separated the two germline ends. The CDR3 DNA follows: TGTGCCAGCAGTGTTAACCCGGGACCACTACTCTACGAGCAGTACTTC. Protein product: CASSVNPGPLLYEQYF.

The genes are TRBV7-3 and TRBJ1-1; D might be TRBD1 (5 bases). The germline gives CDR1 SGHTA, CDR2 FQGTGA. V was cut by 5 bases and J by 4 bases, with 17 bases left in between. The CDR3 totals 15 residues. The CDR3 region is CASSPSTTGGTEAFF. In DNA, the CDR3 is TGTGCCAGCAGCCCAAGTACAACGGGGGGCACTGAAGCTTTCTTT. The whole variable domain, filled in from reference TRBV7-3 and TRBJ1-1, reads GAGVSQTPSNKVTEKGKYVELRCDPISGHTALYWYRQSLGQGPEFLIYFQGTGAADDSGLPNDRFFAVRPEGSVSTLKIQRTERGDSAVYLCASSPSTTGGTEAFFGQGTRLTVV.

This clonotype was detected a few times. The chain uses TRBV18 and TRBJ2-4, with 7 bases lining up with TRBD1. Germline assignment: CDR1 KGHSH and CDR2 LQKENI. The V and J ends lost 4 bases and 1 base, in that order; junction bases with no gene match: 7. The CDR3 is made up of 16 amino acids. The chain's CDR3 is CASSQTGMGAKNIQYF. The CDR3 nucleotides are TGTGCCAGCTCACAGACAGGGATGGGCGCCAAAAACATTCAGTACTTC.

This clonotype was picked up many times. The chain employs TRBV11-2 and TRBJ1-1; D may be TRBD1 (5 bases). CDR3 size: 15 residues. Germline lookup yields CDR1 SGHAT and CDR2 FQNNGV. Trimming took 6 bases from V and 11 from J, leaving 25 bases between them. CDR3 in DNA: TGTGCCAGCAGTTACTATCAAGGGCAGGGAATAAACGCTTTCTTT. It is translated as CASSYYQGQGINAFF.

This clonotype came up many times. The junction departs from the called germline gene at one end, perhaps through a read error. The V gene is TRBV12-5, the J gene TRBJ1-2; possible D gene TRBD1, 5 bases. This CDR3 spans 13 amino acids. In germline, CDR1 is LGHNT, CDR2 FRNRAP. This chain's CDR3 is CASGLVPGHPSNF. As DNA, the CDR3 is TGTGCTAGTGGTTTGGTACCAGGACACCCCAGTAACTTC.